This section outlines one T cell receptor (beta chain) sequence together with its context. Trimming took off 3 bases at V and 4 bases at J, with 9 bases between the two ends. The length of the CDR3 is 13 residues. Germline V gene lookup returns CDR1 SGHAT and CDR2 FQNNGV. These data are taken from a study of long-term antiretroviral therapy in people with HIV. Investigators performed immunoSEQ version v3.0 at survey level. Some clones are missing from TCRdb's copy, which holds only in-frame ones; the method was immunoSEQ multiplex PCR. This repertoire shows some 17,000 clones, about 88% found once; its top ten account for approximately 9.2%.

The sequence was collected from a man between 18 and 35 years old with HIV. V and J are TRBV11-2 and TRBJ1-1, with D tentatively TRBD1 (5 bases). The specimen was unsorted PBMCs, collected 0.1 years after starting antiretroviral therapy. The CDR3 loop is CASSFGRGTEAFF. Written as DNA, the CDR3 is TGTGCCAGCAGCTTCGGTAGGGGCACTGAAGCTTTCTTT.